The 11 T cell receptor beta chains reported below all come from one sample, sequenced in a study of blood T cell repertoires in COVID-19. Some clones are missing from TCRdb's copy, which holds only in-frame ones; the method was immunoSEQ multiplex PCR. The sample has tens of thousands of clones; around 79% are singletons. Sequencing input: peripheral blood. Every receptor here comes from a man aged 55-75 years with active or convalescent COVID-19.

The rearrangement links TRBV11-1 to TRBJ2-5; possibly TRBD2 for D (5 bases). The ends were cut back, 2 bases at V and 6 bases at J, with 13 bases in the middle. The CDR3 has 14 amino acids. Germline CDR1 SGHAT, CDR2 FQDESV (reference sequence). The CDR3 protein is CASSLQSGEQTQYF. The CDR3 DNA follows: TGTGCCAGCAGCTTACAAAGCGGAGAGCAGACCCAGTACTTC.

The chain combines TRBV28 with TRBJ1-3; a weak D match, TRBD1 (6 bases). CDR3 size: 16 residues. Germline CDR1 and CDR2: MDHEN and SYDVKM. Trimming cost V 1 base and J 0 bases, with 10 bases left between them. In DNA, the CDR3 is TGTGCCAGCAGTTTATTAGACAGGCGCTCTGGAAACACCATATATTTT. This translates into CASSLLDRRSGNTIYF.

J is TRBJ2-7 and V is TRBV30; tentatively, D is TRBD1 (6 bases). Germline V CDR1 and CDR2: GTSNPN, SVGIG (reference sequence). V was cut by 0 bases and J by 4 bases, with 13 bases left in between. The CDR3 has 14 residues. CDR3 DNA: TGTGCCTGGAGTGTGCGGACAGCCAATTACGAGCAGTACTTC. Protein: CAWSVRTANYEQYF.

The chain carries TRBV9 and TRBJ2-2; D perhaps matches TRBD2 (7 bases). V was trimmed by 4 bases and J by 0 bases, leaving 13 bases between them. Germline V gene lookup returns CDR1 SGDLS and CDR2 YYNGEE. This CDR3 contains 16 residues. Here the CDR3 reads CASSPRGAANTGELFF. CDR3 nucleotide sequence: TGTGCCAGCAGCCCTCGGGGGGCCGCGAACACCGGGGAGCTGTTTTTT.

The rearrangement joins TRBV5-5 to TRBJ1-5; 7 positions match TRBD1. Trimming at V came to 2 bases and at J to 1 base, leaving 3 bases not matched to a gene. The CDR3 is 15 amino acids. Per germline, CDR1 SGHKS and CDR2 YYEKEE (reference sequence). The CDR3 DNA reads as TGTGCCAGCAGCTTTAGGGGGCAGAGCAATCAGCCCCAGCATTTT. It yields the protein CASSFRGQSNQPQHF.

This chain uses TRBV6-4 with TRBJ1-6, with D maybe TRBD1 (5 bases). V gave up 7 bases and J gave up 10 bases, with 11 bases separating them. The CDR3 sequence is 12 residues long. Germline-derived CDR1 and CDR2 are MRHNA and SNTAGT. The CDR3 coding sequence is TGTGCCAGCACCCCCTGGGGCTCACCCCTCCACTTT. This translates into CASTPWGSPLHF.

The gene calls are TRBV25-1 and TRBJ2-5, with TRBD2 matching over 10 bases. The CDR3 totals 14 residues. The V segment lost 6 bases and the J segment 5 bases; nucleotides outside the gene matches: 6. Germline-derived CDR1 and CDR2 are MGHDK and SYGVNS. The CDR3 sequence: CASSAILAGETQYF. CDR3 in DNA: TGTGCCAGCAGCGCAATACTAGCGGGGGAGACCCAGTACTTC.

This rearrangement joins TRBV28 to TRBJ2-7, with a possible D match to TRBD1 (6 bases). V shed 9 bases and J shed 2 bases, with 14 bases lying between them. Germline V gene data show CDR1 as MDHEN and CDR2 as SYDVKM. The CDR3 is 13 residues long. DNA of the CDR3: TGTGCCAGTAATACCGGGACAACCTACGAGCAGTACTTC. Its translation: CASNTGTTYEQYF.

The chain is built from TRBV5-4 and TRBJ2-7; D is possibly TRBD2 (5 bases). In germline, CDR1 is SGHNT, CDR2 YYREEE (reference sequence). The V end lost 4 bases, the J end lost 0 bases, and 11 bases lay between the germline ends. The CDR3 is made up of 14 amino acids. CDR3 bases: TGTGCCAGCAGCCTTCGGGGATACTCCTACGAGCAGTACTTC. Its protein product is CASSLRGYSYEQYF.

This clone has a single count. The V and J genes are TRBV7-6 and TRBJ2-7; weak D call: TRBD2 (5 bases). The V gene lost 0 bases and the J gene lost 3 bases, with 9 bases spanning the gap. The CDR3 covers 14 residues. Looked up from germline, CDR1 is SGHVS and CDR2 is FNYEAQ. The CDR3 region has the DNA TGTGCCAGCAGCTTAGCGGGAGAGAACTACGAGCAGTACTTC. Its translation: CASSLAGENYEQYF.

This chain joins TRBV6-5 and TRBJ1-5; TRBD1 aligns across 7 bases. This CDR3 is 13 amino acids long. Per germline, CDR1 MNHEY and CDR2 SVGAGI. The CDR3 spells CALGTAFDQPQHF. CDR3 DNA sequence: TGTGCTTTGGGGACAGCTTTCGATCAGCCCCAGCATTTT.